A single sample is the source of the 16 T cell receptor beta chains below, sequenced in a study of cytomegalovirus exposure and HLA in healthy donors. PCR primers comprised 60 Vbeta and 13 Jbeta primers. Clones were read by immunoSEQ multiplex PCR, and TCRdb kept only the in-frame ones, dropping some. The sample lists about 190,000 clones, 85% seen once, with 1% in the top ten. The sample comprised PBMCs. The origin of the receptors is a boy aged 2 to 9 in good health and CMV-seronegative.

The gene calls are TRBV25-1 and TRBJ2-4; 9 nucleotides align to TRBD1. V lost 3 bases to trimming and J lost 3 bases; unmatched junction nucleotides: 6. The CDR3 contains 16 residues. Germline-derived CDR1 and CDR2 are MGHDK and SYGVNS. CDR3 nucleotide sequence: TGTGCCAGCAGTGACCGGACAGGGGCGGACAAAAACATTCAGTACTTC. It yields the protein CASSDRTGADKNIQYF. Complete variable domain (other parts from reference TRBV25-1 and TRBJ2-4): EADIYQTPRYLVIGTGKKITLECSQTMGHDKMYWYQQDPGMELHLIHYSYGVNSTEKGDLSSESTVSRIRTEHFPLTLESARPSHTSQYLCASSDRTGADKNIQYFGAGTRLSVL.

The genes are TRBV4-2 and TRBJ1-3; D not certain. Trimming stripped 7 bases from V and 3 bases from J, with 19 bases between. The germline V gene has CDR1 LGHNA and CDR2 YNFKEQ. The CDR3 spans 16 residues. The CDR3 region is CASTNFGSGFGNTIYF. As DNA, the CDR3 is TGTGCCAGCACCAATTTCGGGAGCGGCTTTGGAAACACCATATATTTT.

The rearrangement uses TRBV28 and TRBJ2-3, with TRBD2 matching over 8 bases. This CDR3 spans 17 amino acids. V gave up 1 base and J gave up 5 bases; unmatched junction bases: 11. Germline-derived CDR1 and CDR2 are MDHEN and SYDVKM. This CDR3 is CASSLFPGAGAGDTQYF. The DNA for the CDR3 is TGTGCCAGCAGTTTATTCCCTGGAGCGGGAGCTGGAGATACGCAGTATTTT.

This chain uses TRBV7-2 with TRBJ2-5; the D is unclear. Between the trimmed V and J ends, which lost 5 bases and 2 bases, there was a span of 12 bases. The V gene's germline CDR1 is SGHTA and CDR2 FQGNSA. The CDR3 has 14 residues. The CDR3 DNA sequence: TGTGCCAGCAGCCCCGACTCTTCACAAGAGACCCAGTACTTC. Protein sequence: CASSPDSSQETQYF.

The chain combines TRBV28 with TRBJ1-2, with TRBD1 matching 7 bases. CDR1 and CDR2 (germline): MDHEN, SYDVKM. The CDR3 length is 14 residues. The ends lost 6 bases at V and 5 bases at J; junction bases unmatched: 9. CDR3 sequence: CASSSQGEGYGYTF. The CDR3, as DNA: TGTGCCAGCAGCTCCCAGGGGGAAGGGTATGGCTACACCTTC.

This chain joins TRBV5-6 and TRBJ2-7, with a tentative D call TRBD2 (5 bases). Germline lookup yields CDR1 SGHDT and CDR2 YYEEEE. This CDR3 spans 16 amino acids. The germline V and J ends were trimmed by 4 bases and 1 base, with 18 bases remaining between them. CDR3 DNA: TGTGCCAGCAGCGGGTCGGGGTCCCTCTCGTCCTACGAGCAGTACGTC. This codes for CASSGSGSLSSYEQYV.

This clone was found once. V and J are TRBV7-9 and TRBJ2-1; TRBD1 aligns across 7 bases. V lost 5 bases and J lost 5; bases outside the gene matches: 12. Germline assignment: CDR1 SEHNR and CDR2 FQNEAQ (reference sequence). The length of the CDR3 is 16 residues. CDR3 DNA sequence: TGTGCCAGCAGCCCTTCGACAGGGAAGTCTGACAATGAGCAGTTCTTC. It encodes CASSPSTGKSDNEQFF. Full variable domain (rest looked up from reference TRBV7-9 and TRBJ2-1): DTGVSQNPRHKITKRGQNVTFRCDPISEHNRLYWYRQTLGQGPEFLTYFQNEAQLEKSRLLSDRFSAERPKGSFSTLEIQRTEQGDSAMYLCASSPSTGKSDNEQFFGPGTRLTVL.

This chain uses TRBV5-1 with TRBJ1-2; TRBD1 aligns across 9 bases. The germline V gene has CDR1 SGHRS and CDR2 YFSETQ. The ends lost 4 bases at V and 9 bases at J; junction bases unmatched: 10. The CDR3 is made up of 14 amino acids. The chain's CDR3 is CASSERGTGRSYTF. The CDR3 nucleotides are TGCGCCAGCAGCGAGAGGGGGACAGGGAGGAGCTACACCTTC.

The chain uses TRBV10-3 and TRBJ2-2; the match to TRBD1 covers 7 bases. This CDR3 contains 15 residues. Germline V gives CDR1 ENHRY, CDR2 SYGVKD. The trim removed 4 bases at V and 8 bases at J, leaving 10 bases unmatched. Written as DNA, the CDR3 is TGTGCCATCAGTGCAGGGGGTCGTGAGGAAGGGGAGCTGTTTTTT. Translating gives CAISAGGREEGELFF.

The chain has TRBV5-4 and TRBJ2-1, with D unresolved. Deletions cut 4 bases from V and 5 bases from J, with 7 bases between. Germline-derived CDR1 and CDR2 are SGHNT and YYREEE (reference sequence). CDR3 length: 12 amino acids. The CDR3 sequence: CASSQNNNEQFF. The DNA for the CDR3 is TGTGCCAGCAGCCAAAACAACAATGAGCAGTTCTTC.

The CDR3 DNA reads as TGTGCCAGCAGCCTCGCGAACGCCAATGAGCAGTTCTTC. Translation gives CASSLANANEQFF. This chain joins TRBV11-3 and TRBJ2-1; D is uncertain. Germline V CDR1 and CDR2: SGHNT, YENEEA. This CDR3 contains 13 residues. Trimming removed 5 bases at V and 6 bases at J, with 11 bases between.

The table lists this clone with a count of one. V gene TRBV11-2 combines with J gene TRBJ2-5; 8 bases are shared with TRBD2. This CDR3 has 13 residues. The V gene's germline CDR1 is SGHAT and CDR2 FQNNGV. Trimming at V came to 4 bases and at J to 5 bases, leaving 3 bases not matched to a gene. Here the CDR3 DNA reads TGTGCCAGCAGCTGGACTAGCTGGGAGACCCAGTACTTC. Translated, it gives CASSWTSWETQYF.

The CDR3 bases are TGTGCCAGTACCGCCGGGACTCGTCTTCCAGATACGCAGTATTTT. It translates to CASTAGTRLPDTQYF. The chain is built from TRBV19 and TRBJ2-3; tentative D call: TRBD2 (6 bases). CDR3 size: 15 residues. CDR1 and CDR2 from the germline V gene are LNHDA and SQIVND (reference sequence). Trimming cost V 7 bases and J 4 bases, with 18 bases left between them.

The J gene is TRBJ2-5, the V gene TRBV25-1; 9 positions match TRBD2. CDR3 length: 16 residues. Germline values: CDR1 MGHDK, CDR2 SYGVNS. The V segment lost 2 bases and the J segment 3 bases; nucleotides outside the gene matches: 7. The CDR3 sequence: CASSELGGGAKETQYF. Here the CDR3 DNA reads TGTGCCAGCAGTGAACTGGGCGGGGGGGCCAAAGAGACCCAGTACTTC.

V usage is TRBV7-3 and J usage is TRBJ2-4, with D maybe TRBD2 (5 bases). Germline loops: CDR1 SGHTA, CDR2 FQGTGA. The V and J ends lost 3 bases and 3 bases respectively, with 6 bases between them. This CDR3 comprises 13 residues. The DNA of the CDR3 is TGTGCCAGCAGCTTGGACTTCAAAAACATTCAGTACTTC. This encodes CASSLDFKNIQYF.

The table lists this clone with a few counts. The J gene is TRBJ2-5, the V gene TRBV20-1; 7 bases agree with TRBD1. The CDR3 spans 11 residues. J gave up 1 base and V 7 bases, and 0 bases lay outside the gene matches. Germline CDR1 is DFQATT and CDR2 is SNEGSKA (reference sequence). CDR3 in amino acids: CSGDSQETQYF. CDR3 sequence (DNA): TGCAGTGGGGACAGCCAAGAGACCCAGTACTTC.